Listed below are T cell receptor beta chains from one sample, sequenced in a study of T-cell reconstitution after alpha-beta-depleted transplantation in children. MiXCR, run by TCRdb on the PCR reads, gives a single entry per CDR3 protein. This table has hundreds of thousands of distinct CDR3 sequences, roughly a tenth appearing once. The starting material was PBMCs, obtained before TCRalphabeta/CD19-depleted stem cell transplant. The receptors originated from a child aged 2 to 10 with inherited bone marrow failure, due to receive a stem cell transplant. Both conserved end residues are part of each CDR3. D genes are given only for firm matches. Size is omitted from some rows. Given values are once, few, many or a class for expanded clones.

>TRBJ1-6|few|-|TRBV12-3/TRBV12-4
TGTGCCAGCACCCGTTGGAGTGAAAATTCACCCCTCCACTTT
CASTRWSENSPLHF
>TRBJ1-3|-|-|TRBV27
TGTGCCAGCAGTTCCTGCAGGGATTCTGGAAACACCATATATTTT
CASSSCRDSGNTIYF
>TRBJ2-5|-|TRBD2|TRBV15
TGTGCCACCAGCAGCATCGGACTAGCGGGAGGGAAAGAGACCCAGTACTTC
CATSSIGLAGGKETQYF
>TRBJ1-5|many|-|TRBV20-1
TGCAGTGCTAGAGATATAGTCCGGTGGGGCAATCAGCCCCAGCATTTT
CSARDIVRWGNQPQHF
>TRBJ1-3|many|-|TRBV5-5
TGTGCCAGCAGCTGGGGACCGATCTCTGGAAACACCATATATTTT
CASSWGPISGNTIYF
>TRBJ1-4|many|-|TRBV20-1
TGCAGTGCTAGAGGCCCAGGGAAGTTGGAAAAACTGTTTTTT
CSARGPGKLEKLFF
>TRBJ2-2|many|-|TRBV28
TGTGCCAGCAGTTTAACCCCAATAGGAAGTAGCGGGGAGCTGTTTTTT
CASSLTPIGSSGELFF
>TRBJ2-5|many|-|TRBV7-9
TGTGCCAGCAGCTTAGGTGCAGGGCGGATTCAAGAGACCCAGTACTTC
CASSLGAGRIQETQYF
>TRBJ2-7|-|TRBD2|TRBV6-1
TGTGCCAGCAGTCCACGGACTAGCGGGACGAGTTCCTACGAGCAGTACTTC
CASSPRTSGTSSYEQYF
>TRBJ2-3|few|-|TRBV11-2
TGTGCCAGCAGCTTAGTTTCCGGGACCACAGATACGCAGTATTTT
CASSLVSGTTDTQYF
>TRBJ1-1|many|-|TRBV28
TGTGCCAGCAGTTTTGGCCAACGAGCGGCTTTCTTT
CASSFGQRAAFF
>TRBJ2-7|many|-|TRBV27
TGTGCCAGCACCACCGACAGTACCTTAGCCGAGCAGTACTTC
CASTTDSTLAEQYF
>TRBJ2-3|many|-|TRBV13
TGTGCCAGCAGCCCCGGCCCGGGACTCCCCTTCCCAGATACGCAGTATTTT
CASSPGPGLPFPDTQYF
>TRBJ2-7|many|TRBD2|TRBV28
TGTGCCAGCAGTTTACTACAATTAGCGGGAAGTTCCAAGCAGTACTTC
CASSLLQLAGSSKQYF
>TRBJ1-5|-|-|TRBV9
TGTGCCAGCAGCGTAGAGGCCCTACGGCCCCAGCATTTT
CASSVEALRPQHF
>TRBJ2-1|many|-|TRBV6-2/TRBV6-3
TGTGCCAGCACGGACACAGGGACTTTTTACAATGAGCAGTTCTTC
CASTDTGTFYNEQFF
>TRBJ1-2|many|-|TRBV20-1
TGCAGTGCCGGCCGGGACACCTATGGCTACACTTTC
CSAGRDTYGYTF
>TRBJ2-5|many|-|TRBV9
TGTGCCAGCAGTGGCGAGGGAGCGGAGAAAGAGACCCAGTACTTC
CASSGEGAEKETQYF
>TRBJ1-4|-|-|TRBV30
TGTGCCTGGAGTGCTGGGGCGGTCGATGAAAAACTGTTTTTT
CAWSAGAVDEKLFF
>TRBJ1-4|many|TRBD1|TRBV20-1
TGCAGTGCTCGACAACAGGGGCATGAAAAACTGTTTTTT
CSARQQGHEKLFF
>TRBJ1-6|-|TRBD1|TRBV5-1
TGCGCCAGCAGCTTGCTTTCAACTGCCAGGGGGAATAATTCACCCCTCCACTTT
CASSLLSTARGNNSPLHF
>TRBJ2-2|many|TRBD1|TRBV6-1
TGTGCCAGCGGGAAGGACAGGGGGAGGACCGGGGAGCTGTTTTTT
CASGKDRGRTGELFF
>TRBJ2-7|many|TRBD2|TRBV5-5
TGTGCCAGCAGCTTGTCTTCGACTAGCCTCCACGAGCAGTACTTC
CASSLSSTSLHEQYF
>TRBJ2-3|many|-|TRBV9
TGTGCCAGCAGCGTAGCCCCCACGGGGGATACCACAGATACGCAGTATTTT
CASSVAPTGDTTDTQYF
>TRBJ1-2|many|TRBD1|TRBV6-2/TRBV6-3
TGTGCCGTCGGTCAGGGGGATGATGGCTACACCTTC
CAVGQGDDGYTF
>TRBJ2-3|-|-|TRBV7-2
TGTGCCAGCAGCAATGCCATGGGAAGGACAGATACGCAGTATTTT
CASSNAMGRTDTQYF
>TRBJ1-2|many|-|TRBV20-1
TGCAGTGCACGGGACGGCATGGACTATGGCTACACCTTC
CSARDGMDYGYTF
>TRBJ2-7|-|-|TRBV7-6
TGTGCCAGCAGCCCCCATCGGGGTCAATCCTACGAGCAGTACTTC
CASSPHRGQSYEQYF
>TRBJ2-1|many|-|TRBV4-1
TGCGCCAGCAGCCAACCCACCACCTACAATGAGCAGTTCTTC
CASSQPTTYNEQFF
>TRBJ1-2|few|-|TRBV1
TGCACCAGCAGCGTAGGGGCTGGCTACACCTTC
CTSSVGAGYTF
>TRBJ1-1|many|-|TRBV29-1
TGCAGCGTTGAGTCACAGCGTCTTGAAGCTTTCTTT
CSVESQRLEAFF
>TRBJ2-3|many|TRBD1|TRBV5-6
TGTGCCAGCAGAGGGGGCGCGGCAGATACGCAGTATTTT
CASRGGAADTQYF
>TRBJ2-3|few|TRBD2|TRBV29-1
TGCAGCGTTGCCGTAGCGGGAGGGCCAGATACGCAGTATTTT
CSVAVAGGPDTQYF
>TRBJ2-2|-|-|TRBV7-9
TGTGCCAGCAGCTTTAGGTGGGCCGGGGAGCTGTTTTTT
CASSFRWAGELFF
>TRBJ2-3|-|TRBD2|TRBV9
TGTGCCAGCAGCGTAGGGGGACTAGCGGGGCGCACAGATACGCAGTATTTT
CASSVGGLAGRTDTQYF
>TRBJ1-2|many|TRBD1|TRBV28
TGTGCCAGCAGGCTGGACAGGGAAAGAGACTATGGCTACACCTTC
CASRLDRERDYGYTF
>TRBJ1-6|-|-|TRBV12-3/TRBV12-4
TGTGCCAGCAGTTTTAACGGGATTTCGGCCCTCCACTTT
CASSFNGISALHF
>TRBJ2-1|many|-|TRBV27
TGTGCCAGCAGTTTTCAGCTAGCGTCTGAGCAGTTCTTC
CASSFQLASEQFF
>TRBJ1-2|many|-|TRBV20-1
TGCAGTGCTAGAGATCGCGGGGGCACCTTC
CSARDRGGTF
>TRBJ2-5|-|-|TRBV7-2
TGTTCCAGCAGCTTTTCAGGGGATAGTGCGGAGACCCAGTACTTC
CSSSFSGDSAETQYF
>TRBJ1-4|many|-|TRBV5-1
TGCGCCAGCAGCTTGGGGGACGCAACTAATGAAAAACTGTTTTTT
CASSLGDATNEKLFF
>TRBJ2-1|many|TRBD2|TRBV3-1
TGTGCCAGCAGCCAAGGGAGGGATACTAGCGGAGTGACCTACAATGAGCAGTTCTTC
CASSQGRDTSGVTYNEQFF
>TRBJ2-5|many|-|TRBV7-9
TGTGCCAGTCGGACAGGGAGCGGGGAAGAGACCCAGTACTTC
CASRTGSGEETQYF
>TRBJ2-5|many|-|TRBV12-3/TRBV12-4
TGTGCCAGCAGTTTTTCGGGGGCTGAGACCCAGTACTTC
CASSFSGAETQYF
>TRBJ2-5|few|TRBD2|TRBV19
TGTGCCAGTAGTACGTCCGGGAGGACCAAAGAGACCCAGTACTTC
CASSTSGRTKETQYF
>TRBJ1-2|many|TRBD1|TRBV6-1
TGTGCCAGCACCATAACCGCAGTGGACAGGGGGAATGGCTACACCTTC
CASTITAVDRGNGYTF
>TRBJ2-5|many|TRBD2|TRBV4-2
TGTGCCAGCAGCCAAGCGGAACGGGGACTAGCGGTTCCTTGGGCCCAGTACTTC
CASSQAERGLAVPWAQYF
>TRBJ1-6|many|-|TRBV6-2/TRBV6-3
TGTGCCAGCGCCGAGCGACAGGATAATTCACCCCTCCACTTT
CASAERQDNSPLHF
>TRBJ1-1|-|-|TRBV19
TGTGCCAGTACCATCTTGGGGGGAGATGCTGAAGCTTTCTTT
CASTILGGDAEAFF
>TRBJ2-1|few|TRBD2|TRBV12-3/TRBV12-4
TGTGCCAGCAGCGGGTTTAGCGGGAGAGGGACCTACAATGAGCAGTTCTTC
CASSGFSGRGTYNEQFF
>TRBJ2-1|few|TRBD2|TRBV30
TGTGCCTGGAGTTTGGCGGGAGGTATTAATGAGCAGTTCTTC
CAWSLAGGINEQFF
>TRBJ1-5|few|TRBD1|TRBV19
TGTGCCAGTAGTCTCCGGGACAGGGGGGACAATCAGCCCCAGCATTTT
CASSLRDRGDNQPQHF
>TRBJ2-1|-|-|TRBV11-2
TGTGCCAGCAGCTTATCCCCAGTGACATCCTTAGCCCACAATGAGCAGTTCTTC
CASSLSPVTSLAHNEQFF
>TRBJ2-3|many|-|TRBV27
TGTGCCAGCAGTTTCGGAGGGGCCGCAGATACGCAGTATTTT
CASSFGGAADTQYF
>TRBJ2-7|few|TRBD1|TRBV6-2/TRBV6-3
TGTGCCAGCAGTTACTCTAGGGGGCCGACGCCGTCTTACTACGAGCAGTACTTC
CASSYSRGPTPSYYEQYF
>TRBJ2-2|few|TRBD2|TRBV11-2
TGTGCCAGCAGCTTAGTGATTCGGCTAGCGGGATCCAGGGGGGAGCTGTTTTTT
CASSLVIRLAGSRGELFF
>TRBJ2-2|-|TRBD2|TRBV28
TGTGCCAGCAGTTTGCCCAGCGGGAGTGCCGGGGAGCTGTTTTTT
CASSLPSGSAGELFF
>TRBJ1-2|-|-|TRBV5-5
TGTGCCAGCAGCTGGTGGGGCGGGGTTGGAGCCGATGGCTACACCTTC
CASSWWGGVGADGYTF
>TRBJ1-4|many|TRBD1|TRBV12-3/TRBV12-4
TGTGCCAGCAAAGACAGGGGGCGGTTGTCAGAAAAACTGTTTTTT
CASKDRGRLSEKLFF